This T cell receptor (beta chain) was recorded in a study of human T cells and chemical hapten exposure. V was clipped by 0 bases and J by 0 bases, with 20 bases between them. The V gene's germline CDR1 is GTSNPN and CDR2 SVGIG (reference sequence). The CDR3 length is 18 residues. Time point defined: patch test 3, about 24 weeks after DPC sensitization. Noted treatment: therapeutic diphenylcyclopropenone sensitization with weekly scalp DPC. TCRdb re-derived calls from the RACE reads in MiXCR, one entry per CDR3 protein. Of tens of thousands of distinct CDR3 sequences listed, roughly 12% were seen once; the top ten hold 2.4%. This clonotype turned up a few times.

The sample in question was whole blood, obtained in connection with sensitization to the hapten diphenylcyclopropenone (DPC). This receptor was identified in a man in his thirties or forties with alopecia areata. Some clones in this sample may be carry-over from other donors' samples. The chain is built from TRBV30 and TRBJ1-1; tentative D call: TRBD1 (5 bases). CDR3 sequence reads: CAWSVTSGPGNLNTEAFF. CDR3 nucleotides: TGTGCCTGGAGTGTAACTAGTGGGCCAGGGAACCTGAACACTGAAGCTTTCTTT.